The clone carrying this T cell receptor (beta chain) was observed at least ten times. These data belong to a study of T-cell reconstitution after alpha-beta-depleted transplantation in children. Preparation of the TCRbeta library involved a method that used unique molecular identifiers. TCRdb reprocessed the PCR reads via MiXCR and lists one record per CDR3 protein. Seen here are some 200,000 distinct CDR3 sequences, approximately 11% observed once, and the top ten hold 25% to 30%. Germline CDR1 SQVTM, CDR2 ANQGSEA. The CDR3 is 15 amino acids. The V end was cut by 6 bases, the J end by 2 bases, with 20 bases between.

This material consisted of PBMCs, taken before TCRalphabeta/CD19-depleted stem cell transplant. This rearrangement joins TRBV29-1 to TRBJ2-7; D gene ambiguous. The source is a child younger than two with acute myeloid leukemia, due to receive a stem cell transplant. CDR3 sequence (DNA): TGCAGCGTCCTACTCAGCCTAGAAGGAGCCTACGAGCAGTACTTC. Its protein product is CSVLLSLEGAYEQYF.